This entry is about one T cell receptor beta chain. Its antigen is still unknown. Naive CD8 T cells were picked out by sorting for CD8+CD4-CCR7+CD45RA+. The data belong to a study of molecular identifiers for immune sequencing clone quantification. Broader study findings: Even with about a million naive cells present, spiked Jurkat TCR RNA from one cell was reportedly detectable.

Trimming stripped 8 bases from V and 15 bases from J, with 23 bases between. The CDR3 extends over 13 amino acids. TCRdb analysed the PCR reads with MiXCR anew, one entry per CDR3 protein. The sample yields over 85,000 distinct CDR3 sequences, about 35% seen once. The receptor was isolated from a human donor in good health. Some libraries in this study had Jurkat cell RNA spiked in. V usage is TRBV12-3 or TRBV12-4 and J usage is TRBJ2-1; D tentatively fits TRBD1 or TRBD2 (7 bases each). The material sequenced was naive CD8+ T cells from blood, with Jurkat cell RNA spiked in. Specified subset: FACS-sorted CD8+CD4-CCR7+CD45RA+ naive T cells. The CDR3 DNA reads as TGTGCCAGCGGGGGGAGGGAATCGACAGGGCCGTTCTTC. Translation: CASGGRESTGPFF.